Listed below are T cell receptor beta chains from one sample, sequenced in a study of monozygotic twins with cystic fibrosis. Clones were read by immunoSEQ multiplex PCR, and TCRdb kept only the in-frame ones, dropping some. Among tens of thousands of clones listed, about 87% were seen once. The sequenced material came from blood. The receptor source for this set is a girl aged 2 to 10 with cystic fibrosis. Each CDR3 is given with its conserved first and last residue. The D gene is left open where the match is weak. Part of the rows lack a size; the others show once, few, many or a class for expanded clones.

D	V	size	J	DNA	CDR3
TRBD1	TRBV27	-	TRBJ2-7	TGTGCCAGCAGGGGTCTAGGGACAGGAACCTACGAGCAGTACTTC	CASRGLGTGTYEQYF
-	TRBV30	-	TRBJ1-2	TGTGCCTGGAGCTCCCTGGGGGGCGGCTATGGCTACACCTTC	CAWSSLGGGYGYTF
-	TRBV2	-	TRBJ2-7	TGTGCCAGCAGGGCCTACGGGCAGGAGCAGTACTTC	CASRAYGQEQYF
-	TRBV7-2	-	TRBJ2-3	TGTGCCAGCAGAGGGGGATGGGGCACAGATACGCAGTATTTT	CASRGGWGTDTQYF
-	TRBV15	-	TRBJ2-3	TGTGCCACCAGCAGAGATGCCCTTTATCACCGGAGGAAGTATTTT	CATSRDALYHRRKYF
TRBD2	TRBV29-1	once	TRBJ2-5	TGCAGCGTTGTAAATAGCGGGGGGGCAGAGACCCAGTACTTC	CSVVNSGGAETQYF
-	TRBV20-1	-	TRBJ2-7	TGCAGTGCTACCATAGTTGAGCAGTACTTC	CSATIVEQYF
-	TRBV29-1	-	TRBJ1-5	TGCAGCGTTCTCCTTACAGGGAATAGCAATCAGCCCCAGCATTTT	CSVLLTGNSNQPQHF
TRBD1	TRBV15	-	TRBJ1-5	TGTGCCACCAGCGTGGGGGACAGGGGGGGCAATCAGCCCCAGCATTTT	CATSVGDRGGNQPQHF
-	TRBV15	-	TRBJ1-5	TGTGCCACCAGCAGAGATCTGGGGGCAGGGGAGGGTCAGCCCCAGCATTTT	CATSRDLGAGEGQPQHF
TRBD1	TRBV9	-	TRBJ2-7	TGTGCCAGCAGCGGCCGGACAGGGGGCAGCGAGCAGTACTTC	CASSGRTGGSEQYF
-	TRBV30	-	TRBJ1-5	TGTGCCTGGAGTGATGGGAGGGGAATGGAATGGCCCCAGCATTTT	CAWSDGRGMEWPQHF
-	TRBV29-1	-	TRBJ2-7	TGCAGCGCCGGCTGGGCTAATTCCTACGAGCAGTACTTC	CSAGWANSYEQYF
TRBD2	TRBV4-1	-	TRBJ2-7	TGCGCCAGCAGCCAAGATTATCTTGGCGGGGGAAGATACGAGCAGTACTTC	CASSQDYLGGGRYEQYF
TRBD2	TRBV7-2	once	TRBJ2-5	TGTGCCAGCAGAGACGGACTAGCGGGGGGGCGGGAGACCCAGTACTTC	CASRDGLAGGRETQYF
TRBD2	TRBV2	-	TRBJ2-7	TGTGCCAGCAGTGAAGCGCTTCGGGGGGGCGAGCAGTACTTC	CASSEALRGGEQYF
-	TRBV7-2	-	TRBJ1-5	TGTGCCAGCAGCTTAGTAGGCGATTCTCAGCCCCAGCATTTT	CASSLVGDSQPQHF
TRBD2	TRBV6-4	-	TRBJ2-1	TGTGCCATCAAGCGGGGGGGCAATGAGCAGTTCTTC	CAIKRGGNEQFF
TRBD1	TRBV6-6	once	TRBJ1-1	TGTGCCAGCAGGACGGACAGGGGCCAAGGTTCGGAAGCTTTCTTT	CASRTDRGQGSEAFF
-	TRBV6-1	-	TRBJ1-3	TGTGCCAGCGGTGGGCATCCGTCAGATCGTGGAAACACCATATATTTT	CASGGHPSDRGNTIYF
-	TRBV6-5	-	TRBJ1-1	TGTGCCAGCAATTCATGGGACACTGAAGCTTTCTTT	CASNSWDTEAFF
-	TRBV15	once	TRBJ1-4	TGTGCCACCAGCGTCCGGGGGGGGACTAATGAAAAACTGTTTTTT	CATSVRGGTNEKLFF
-	TRBV7-2	once	TRBJ1-4	TGTGCCAGCAGCTCCAACACAAATGAAAAACTGTTTTTT	CASSSNTNEKLFF
-	TRBV30	few	TRBJ1-4	TGTGCCTGGAGTTACCGTTTGAATGAAAAACTGTTTTTT	CAWSYRLNEKLFF
TRBD1	TRBV19	-	TRBJ1-5	TGTGCCAGTAGTACCCCCCGGGACAGGGGATTCAATCAGCCCCAGCATTTT	CASSTPRDRGFNQPQHF
TRBD1	TRBV18	-	TRBJ2-4	TGTGCCAGCAGGACAGGGGTGGCCAAAAACATTCAGTACTTC	CASRTGVAKNIQYF
-	TRBV6-6	-	TRBJ2-7	TGTGCCAGCAGTTACTCGGGGGGCGCAAGGAACGAGCAGTACTTC	CASSYSGGARNEQYF
TRBD1	TRBV6-5	-	TRBJ2-1	TGTGCCAGCAGTGTGGACAGGGCGGATTACAATGAGCAGTTCTTC	CASSVDRADYNEQFF
-	TRBV19	-	TRBJ2-7	TGTGCCAGTAGTATAGATCATAGGAGCTCCTACGAGCAGTACTTC	CASSIDHRSSYEQYF
-	TRBV10-1	few	TRBJ1-1	TGCGCCAGCAGAGTCACAGGGGAAGCTTTCTTT	CASRVTGEAFF
TRBD1	TRBV7-8	few	TRBJ2-7	TGTGCCAGCAGCTTTGGGGACAGGGGGCACGAGCAGTACTTC	CASSFGDRGHEQYF
-	TRBV25-1	-	TRBJ1-2	TGTGCCAGCAGTGAACAGGCCGGAGGCTACACCTTC	CASSEQAGGYTF
-	TRBV25-1	once	TRBJ1-2	TGTGCCAGCAGTGAATCCAATAACTATGGCTACACCTTC	CASSESNNYGYTF